This T cell receptor (beta chain) was documented in a study of shared clonotypes between healthy human individuals. At the level of the study: For every donor, three CD4 naive, three CD4 memory, two CD8 naive and one CD8 memory plates were used.

The method was immunoSEQ multiplex PCR; TCRdb's version includes in-frame clones alone and lacks a portion of them. Of more than 550,000 clones in the sample, around 77% were seen once. A CD45RA-negative memory subset and a CD45RA+ naive subset were separated from the CD4+ cells. The CDR3 is 14 amino acids. Trimming cost V 11 bases and J 0 bases, with 14 bases left between them. CDR1 and CDR2 from the germline V gene are MNHNS and SASEGT. Study-wide results and limits: The study sampled only blood, and tissue repertoires likely differ. Clonotype sharing among the donors was expected to vary with sequencing depth.

This clone was detected only once. The antigen is unknown. The receptor was derived from a woman aged 30 to 39 in good health. Sample: memory CD4+ T cells sorted from blood. Indicated subset: CD45RA-negative fraction. The rearrangement joins TRBV6-1 to TRBJ2-1; the D is unclear. The chain's CDR3 is CACTPPYSYNEQFF. CDR3 nucleotide sequence: TGTGCCTGTACGCCGCCTTACTCCTACAATGAGCAGTTCTTC.